This TCR beta chain was identified during a study of cytomegalovirus exposure and HLA in healthy donors. Overall study findings and caveats: According to a later analysis, donors in an Asian-associated ancestry cluster reportedly had fewer N-insertions than the 666-donor mean. In a later analysis, a missense DCLRE1C variant was linked to TCR beta V- and J-gene trimming.

Healthy bone marrow donors made up the donor group. Concerning this clone: The antigen is unknown.

PCR amplification relied on 60 Vbeta primers (plus 13 Jbeta primers). Per the authors' pipeline: The count from a later analysis was 65 million to 90 million unique TCR beta chains, some 11 million of them shared. Generated by immunoSEQ multiplex PCR, the TCRdb table keeps only in-frame clones and is missing some. V, J and clone size are taken as reported in that table, and D and trimming were inferred from the DNA itself. There are about 130,000 clones in the sample, with approximately 1.6% held by the top ten. Specimen: PBMCs. The source of this sequence is a woman aged 40 to 55 in good health and CMV-seropositive.

The DNA of the CDR3 is TGTGCCAGCAGCTCTGGACAGGGTGGGCAGCCCCAGCATTTT. This codes for CASSSGQGGQPQHF. The chain is built from TRBV7-2 and TRBJ1-5; 8 bases align to TRBD1. CDR3 length: 14 amino acids. Per germline, CDR1 SGHTA and CDR2 FQGNSA. Trimming removed 4 bases from V and 7 bases from J; junction bases left unmatched: 6.